Described below is a single TCR beta chain sequence and its context. Its cognate antigen is unknown. The sample belongs to a study of identical twins. Points from the study as a whole: Rather than following the same donors, the conclusions depended on cross-sectional statistical analysis. Out-of-frame TCR alpha sharing observed in monozygotic twins exceeded model estimates. Alpha sequences out of frame and shared by twins had excess low generation probability.

Via MiXCR, TCRdb re-called the 5' RACE reads, giving one row per CDR3 protein. The profile shows about 530,000 distinct CDR3 sequences, around 24% of them singletons. The V gene end was trimmed by 4 bases and the J gene end by 6 bases; junction bases not matched to a gene: 5. This CDR3 has 13 residues. The germline V gene has CDR1 ENHRY and CDR2 SYGVKD. This same sample was also part of a study on yellow fever vaccine responses in identical twins. In that study: Vaccine-induced T cell responses in twins were reportedly observed to appear partly convergent, partly personalized.

V gene TRBV10-3 combines with J gene TRBJ1-2, with TRBD1 matching 7 bases. Source material: CD4+ T cells sorted from blood. The sequence derives from a young woman in good health. CDR3 nucleotides: TGTGCCATCAGTGTGACAGGGTATAATGGCTACACCTTC. As protein: CAISVTGYNGYTF.